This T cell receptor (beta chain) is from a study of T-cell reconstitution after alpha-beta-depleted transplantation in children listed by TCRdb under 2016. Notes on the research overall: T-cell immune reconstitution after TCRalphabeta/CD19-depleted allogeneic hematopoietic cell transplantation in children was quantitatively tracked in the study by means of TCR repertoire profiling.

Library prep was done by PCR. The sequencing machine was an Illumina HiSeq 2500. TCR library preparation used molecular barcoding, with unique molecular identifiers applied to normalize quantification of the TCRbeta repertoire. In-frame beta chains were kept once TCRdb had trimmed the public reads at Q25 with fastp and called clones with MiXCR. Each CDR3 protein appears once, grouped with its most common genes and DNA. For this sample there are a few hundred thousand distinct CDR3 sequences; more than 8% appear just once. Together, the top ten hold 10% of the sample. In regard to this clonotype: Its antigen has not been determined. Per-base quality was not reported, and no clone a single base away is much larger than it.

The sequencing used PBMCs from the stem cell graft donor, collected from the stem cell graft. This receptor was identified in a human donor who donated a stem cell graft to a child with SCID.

The bases read TGCGCCAGCTCGAGAGGGGGCATTAACACTGAAGCTTTCTTT. This sequence encodes CASSRGGINTEAFF. The chain uses TRBV5-1 and TRBJ1-1; TRBD1 aligns with 7 central bases. For CDR1 and CDR2, the germline V gene lists SGHRS and YFSETQ. The CDR3 numbers 14 residues from cysteine through phenylalanine. Only the CDR3 part of the read is kept: 42 bases, read in frame from the first base. V has 7 bases trimmed and J has 2 bases trimmed; junction bases matching no gene number 8.